The 10 T cell receptor beta chains below were found in one sample sequenced in a study of beta chain features in type 1 diabetes. These receptors have no identified antigens. Findings and caveats of the study: TCRB CDR3s from Type 1 diabetes patients were moderately but significantly shorter in all four CD4+ subsets.

The study reverse transcribed the entire isolated RNA, so it sequenced expressed TCRB transcripts. Profiling relied on immunoSEQ multiplex PCR, and the TCRdb table lists in-frame clones only, not all of them. The sample records 250,000 to 350,000 clones, around 15% being singletons. The material sequenced was naive CD4+ T cells from blood. The receptors were gathered from a man aged 30-40 years with type 1 diabetes.

A few counts support this clone. The CDR3 region is CASSRTSGTTGELFF. CDR3 nucleotides: TGTGCCAGCAGCCGGACTAGCGGGACGACCGGGGAGCTGTTTTTT. The chain carries TRBV4-2 and TRBJ2-2; 12 nucleotides line up with TRBD2. CDR1 is LGHNA, CDR2 YNFKEQ, per germline. After removal of 4 bases from V and 5 bases from J, the junction contained 2 bases not matched to a gene. The CDR3 length is 15 residues.

This clone has more than one count but fewer than ten. The rearrangement links TRBV7-9 to TRBJ1-2; 10 bases map to TRBD1. Germline CDR1 is SEHNR and CDR2 is FQNEAQ (reference sequence). This CDR3 spans 16 amino acids. Germline trimming cut 5 bases from V and 6 bases from J; bases unmatched to any gene: 12. For the CDR3, the DNA is TGTGCCAGCAGCCTCGTCCCGGGACAGGGGACAGATGGCTACACCTTC. This encodes CASSLVPGQGTDGYTF.

This clone was recorded a few times. J is TRBJ2-1 and V is TRBV5-6, with D perhaps matching TRBD1 (6 bases). The length of the CDR3 is 17 residues. V shed 3 bases and J shed 6 bases, with 22 bases lying between them. CDR1 is SGHDT, CDR2 YYEEEE, per germline. The CDR3 bases are TGTGCCAGCAGCTCCCGGCCGGGACACCAAGCATCCAATGAGCAGTTCTTC. It specifies CASSSRPGHQASNEQFF. Looking up the rest from reference TRBV5-6 and TRBJ2-1 gives the full variable domain: DAGVTQSPTHLIKTRGQQVTLRCSPKSGHDTVSWYQQALGQGPQFIFQYYEEEERQRGNFPDRFSGHQFPNYSSELNVNALLLGDSALYLCASSSRPGHQASNEQFFGPGTRLTVL.

This clone was seen a few times. The genes are TRBV7-2 and TRBJ1-2; D ambiguous. The V gene's germline CDR1 is SGHTA and CDR2 FQGNSA. This CDR3 spans 16 amino acids. The V and J ends lost 2 bases and 4 bases respectively, with 17 bases between them. CDR3 sequence (DNA): TGTGCCAGCAGCTTACAGGAGCGGGGATTAAGCTATGGCTACACCTTC. This codes for CASSLQERGLSYGYTF.

The genes are TRBV27 and TRBJ2-5; TRBD2 agrees at 8 bases. The CDR3 is 14 residues long. The germline V gene encodes CDR1 MNHEY and CDR2 SMNVEV (reference sequence). V lost 8 bases to trimming and J lost 1 base; unmatched junction nucleotides: 6. Here the CDR3 DNA reads TGTGCCAGCGGCTGGACTAGCAGCCAAGAGACCCAGTACTTC. Protein product: CASGWTSSQETQYF.

The sample holds a few counts of this clone. The rearrangement links TRBV30 to TRBJ1-1; D may be TRBD1 (5 bases). The length of the CDR3 is 12 residues. CDR1 and CDR2 from the germline V gene are GTSNPN and SVGIG (reference sequence). V dropped 4 bases and J dropped 4 bases, with 10 bases sitting between them. In DNA form, the CDR3 reads TGTGCCTGGAATGGGGGGTTCACTGAAGCTTTCTTT. Residues: CAWNGGFTEAFF.

The table lists this clone with a few counts. This chain links TRBV7-3 with TRBJ2-3; D remains ambiguous. The ends were cut back, 6 bases at V and 1 base at J, with 5 bases in the middle. Germline CDR1 is SGHTA and CDR2 is FQGTGA. The CDR3 runs to 12 residues. CDR3 DNA: TGTGCCAGCAGTTCAGGCACAGATACGCAGTATTTT. This gives the protein CASSSGTDTQYF.

The sample holds one count of this clone. J is TRBJ2-7 and V is TRBV30; D not certain. The CDR3 totals 13 residues. CDR1 GTSNPN and CDR2 SVGIG come from the germline V gene (reference sequence). V shed 3 bases and J shed 0 bases, with 9 bases lying between them. The chain's CDR3 is CAWRTPSSYEQYF. The CDR3 DNA follows: TGTGCCTGGAGGACTCCCAGCTCCTACGAGCAGTACTTC. The full variable domain, its missing parts supplied by reference TRBV30 and TRBJ2-7, is SQTIHQWPATLVQPVGSPLSLECTVEGTSNPNLYWYRQAAGRGLQLLFYSVGIGQISSEVPQNLSASRPQDRQFILSSKKLLLSDSGFYLCAWRTPSSYEQYFGPGTRLTVT.

This clone was detected a few times. This chain uses TRBV11-2 with TRBJ1-2, with TRBD1 matching 8 bases. The CDR3 has 14 amino acids. Germline loops: CDR1 SGHAT, CDR2 FQNNGV. Trimming at V came to 4 bases and at J to 7 bases, leaving 8 bases not matched to a gene. CDR3 in amino acids: CASSSPRGLGGYTF. DNA for the CDR3: TGTGCCAGCAGCTCCCCCAGGGGGCTCGGTGGCTACACCTTC.

The chain uses TRBV28 and TRBJ2-3; 7 nucleotides align to TRBD2. V trimming: 2 bases; J trimming: 4 bases; junction bases outside the gene matches: 6. Germline values: CDR1 MDHEN, CDR2 SYDVKM. The CDR3 has 15 amino acids. The CDR3 nucleotides read TGTGCCAGCAGTTTAGCGGGAGTAGTCCCAGATACGCAGTATTTT. Encoded protein: CASSLAGVVPDTQYF.